This TCR beta chain is from a study of OX40 agonist ivuxolimab in advanced cancers. Across the study: Aged roughly 23 to 90 with a mean of approximately 57 years, they were almost 85% male. Earlier treatment with anti-PD-1, anti-PD-L1 or anti-CTLA-4 was permitted, and approximately 38% had received some. Study-wide points: In CD8+ T cells, expanded clones were on average more numerous than in CD4+. Expansion of clones was among the lowest in partial responders at 0.1-3.0 mg/kg.

A word on this clone: What it binds is not known.

The table came from immunoSEQ multiplex PCR; TCRdb's copy has only in-frame clones and leaves some out. The profile shows 50,000 to 65,000 clones, 88% of them singletons. The germline V gene encodes CDR1 SNHLY and CDR2 FYNNEI. With 6 bases clipped from V and 2 bases from J, the junction kept 2 bases outside the gene matches. This CDR3 is 14 amino acids long. The source is an adult with an advanced solid tumor such as melanoma, head and neck, liver or kidney cancer. Material: CD4+ or CD8+ T cells sorted from blood, obtained in a trial of the OX40 agonist ivuxolimab. The V and J genes are TRBV2 and TRBJ2-2; 8 positions agree with TRBD2. CDR3 in DNA: TGTGCCAGCAGACTAGCGGCTAACACCGGGGAGCTGTTTTTT. Translating gives CASRLAANTGELFF. Supplemented by reference TRBV2 and TRBJ2-2, the full variable domain reads EPEVTQTPSHQVTQMGQEVILRCVPISNHLYFYWYRQILGQKVEFLVSFYNNEISEKSEIFDDQFSVERPDGSNFTLKIRSTKLEDSAMYFCASRLAANTGELFFGEGSRLTVL.